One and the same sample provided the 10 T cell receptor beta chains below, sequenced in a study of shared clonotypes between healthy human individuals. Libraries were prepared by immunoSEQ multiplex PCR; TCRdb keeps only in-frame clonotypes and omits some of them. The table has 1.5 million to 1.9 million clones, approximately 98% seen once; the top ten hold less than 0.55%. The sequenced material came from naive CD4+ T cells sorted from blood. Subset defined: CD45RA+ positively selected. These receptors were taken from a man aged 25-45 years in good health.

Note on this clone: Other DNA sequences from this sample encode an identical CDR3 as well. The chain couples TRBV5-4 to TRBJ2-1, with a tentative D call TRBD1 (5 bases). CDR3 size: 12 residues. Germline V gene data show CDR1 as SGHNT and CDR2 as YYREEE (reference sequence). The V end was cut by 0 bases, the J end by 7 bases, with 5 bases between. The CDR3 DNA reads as TGTGCCAGCAGCTTGGAGGGGAATGAGCAGTTCTTC. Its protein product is CASSLEGNEQFF.

The CDR3 loop reads CASTRLVPPREQYF. The CDR3 DNA reads as TGTGCCAGCACAAGACTAGTCCCCCCTCGCGAGCAGTACTTC. This chain uses TRBV27 with TRBJ2-7, with D tentatively TRBD2 (6 bases). The V and J ends lost 7 bases and 6 bases respectively, with 19 bases between them. The CDR3 extends over 14 amino acids. Germline V gives CDR1 MNHEY, CDR2 SMNVEV (reference sequence).

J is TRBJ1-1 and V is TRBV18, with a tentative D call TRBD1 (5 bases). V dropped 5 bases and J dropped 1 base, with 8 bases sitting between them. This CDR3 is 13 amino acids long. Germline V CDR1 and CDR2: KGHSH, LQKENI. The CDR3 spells CASSSGTNTEAFF. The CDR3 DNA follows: TGTGCCAGCTCATCAGGGACGAACACTGAAGCTTTCTTT. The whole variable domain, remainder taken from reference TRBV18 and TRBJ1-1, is NAGVMQNPRHLVRRRGQEARLRCSPMKGHSHVYWYRQLPEEGLKFMVYLQKENIIDESGMPKERFSAEFPKEGPSILRIQQVVRGDSAAYFCASSSGTNTEAFFGQGTRLTVV.

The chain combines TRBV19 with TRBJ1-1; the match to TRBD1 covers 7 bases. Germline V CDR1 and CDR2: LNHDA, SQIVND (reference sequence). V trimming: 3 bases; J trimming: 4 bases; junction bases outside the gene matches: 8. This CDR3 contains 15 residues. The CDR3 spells CASSIHPGQSTEAFF. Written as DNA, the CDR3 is TGTGCCAGTAGTATCCATCCGGGACAGAGCACTGAAGCTTTCTTT.

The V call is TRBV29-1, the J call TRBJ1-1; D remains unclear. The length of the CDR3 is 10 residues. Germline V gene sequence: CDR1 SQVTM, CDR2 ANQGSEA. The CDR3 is CSGLNTEAFF. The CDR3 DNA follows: TGCAGTGGGCTGAACACTGAAGCTTTCTTT.

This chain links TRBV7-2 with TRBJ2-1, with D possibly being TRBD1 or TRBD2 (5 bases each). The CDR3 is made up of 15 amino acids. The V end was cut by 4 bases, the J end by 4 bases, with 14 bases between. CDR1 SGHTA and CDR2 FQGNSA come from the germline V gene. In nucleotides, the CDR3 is TGTGCCAGCAGCTCCGGGACGGTAGCTTACAATGAGCAGTTCTTC. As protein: CASSSGTVAYNEQFF.

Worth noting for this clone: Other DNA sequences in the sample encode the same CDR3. The CDR3 sequence: CATSRDPGANVLTF. Written as DNA, the CDR3 is TGTGCCACCAGCAGAGACCCCGGGGCCAACGTCCTGACTTTC. The genes are TRBV15 and TRBJ2-6; D gene ambiguous. V was pared by 0 bases and J by 4 bases, with 4 bases between. Looked up from germline, CDR1 is LNHNV and CDR2 is YYDKDF (reference sequence). This CDR3 comprises 14 residues.

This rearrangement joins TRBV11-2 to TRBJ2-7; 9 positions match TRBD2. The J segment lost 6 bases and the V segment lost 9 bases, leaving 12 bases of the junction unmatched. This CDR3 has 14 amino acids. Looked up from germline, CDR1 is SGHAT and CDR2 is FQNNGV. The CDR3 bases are TGTGCCAGTGTTCCTCTAGCGGGAAGTATCGAGCAGTACTTC. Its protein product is CASVPLAGSIEQYF.

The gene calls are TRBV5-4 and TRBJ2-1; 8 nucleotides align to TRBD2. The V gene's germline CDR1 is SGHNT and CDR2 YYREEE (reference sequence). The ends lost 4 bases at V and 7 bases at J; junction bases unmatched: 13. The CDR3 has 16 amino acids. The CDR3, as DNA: TGTGCCAGCAGCCCGGGGGGGGAGAGGGCCAGTAATGAGCAGTTCTTC. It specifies CASSPGGERASNEQFF.

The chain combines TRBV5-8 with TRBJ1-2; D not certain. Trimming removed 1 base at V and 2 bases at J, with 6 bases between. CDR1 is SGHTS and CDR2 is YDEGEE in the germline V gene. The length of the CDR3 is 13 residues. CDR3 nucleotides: TGTGCCAGCAGCTTGCTTGAGAACTATGGCTACACCTTC. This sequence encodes CASSLLENYGYTF.